This record looks at one TCR beta chain sequence and its context. These data originate in a study of blood T cell repertoires in COVID-19. Study details: In each case, the material was cDNA or gDNA derived from T cells, B-cell-depleted T cells, or PBMCs.

In the study's own analysis: Amplification from reference gene primers served as the basis for estimated nucleated cell counts. Here immunoSEQ multiplex PCR was the method, and the copy in TCRdb shows in-frame clones only, minus some. V, J and clone size were drawn from that table, and D and trimming were deduced from the DNA. The table has 200,000 to 250,000 clones, 70% to 90% seen once. J was trimmed by 7 bases and V by 8 bases; bases with no gene match: 13. Germline V lookup: CDR1 MNHEY, CDR2 SMNVEV (reference sequence). CDR3 size: 14 residues. Clinical histories supplied by participants themselves formed the basis of cohort assignment.

The clonotype originates from a young man who had recovered from COVID-19. What was sequenced was PBMCs or T cells enriched from blood (not recorded which). This chain joins TRBV27 and TRBJ2-7, with 8 bases that match TRBD1. CDR3 sequence reads: CASSGTDRVREQYF. CDR3 DNA: TGTGCCAGCTCGGGCACGGACAGGGTGAGGGAGCAGTACTTC.